This TCR beta chain was found in a study of T cell changes during pregnancy in multiple sclerosis. Method: immunoSEQ multiplex PCR; TCRdb's copy keeps in-frame clones and lacks some. This sample has tens of thousands of clones, with 85% to 95% found just once. Trimming left V 0 bases short and J 10 bases short, with 13 bases between. CDR1 and CDR2 (germline): MNHEY, SVGAGI. The CDR3 is 15 residues long. This sequence joins TRBV6-5 and TRBJ1-6; unclear D gene. The clonotype originates from a female donor with multiple sclerosis, enrolled in a pregnancy study. The sample in question was peripheral blood, obtained in the first trimester of pregnancy. The CDR3 nucleotides read TGTGCCAGCAGTTACTCGGGTCCGGGGAAGTCACCCCTCCACTTT. This sequence encodes CASSYSGPGKSPLHF.